The 2 T cell receptor beta chains listed next were all sequenced from one sample in a study of T cell repertoires in cytomegalovirus infection. TCRdb re-derived calls from the reads in MiXCR, one entry per CDR3 protein. Of under 200,000 distinct CDR3 sequences in the sample, roughly 28% were seen once. Input material: PBMCs. Receptor source: a human donor in good health (CMV status not recorded). Some clones in this sample may be carry-over from other donors' samples.

This clonotype was seen a handful of times. This chain connects TRBV3-1 to TRBJ1-2; D remains ambiguous. Germline CDR1 is LGHDT and CDR2 is YNNKEL (reference sequence). The CDR3 sequence is 15 residues long. Deletions cut 0 bases from V and 3 bases from J, with 11 bases between. The CDR3 reads CASSQDGPNDYGYTF. The DNA of the CDR3 is TGTGCCAGCAGCCAAGATGGACCCAATGACTATGGCTACACCTTC.

This clonotype was seen a handful of times. The chain links TRBV5-4 to TRBJ1-6, with 8 bases matching TRBD1. Germline CDR1 reads SGHNT; CDR2 reads YYREEE (reference sequence). Trimming took 1 base from V and 10 from J; bases not matched to a gene: 7. This CDR3 is built from 15 residues. This CDR3 is CASSLTPGGNSPLHF. In DNA form, the CDR3 reads TGTGCCAGCAGCTTGACCCCAGGGGGCAACTCACCCCTCCACTTT.